One TCR beta chain is described in this entry. Its target is not known. This sample is part of a study of somatic mutations in cytotoxic T cells in rheumatoid arthritis. General observations from the study: Of 65 patients, 7 to 9 had a largest CD8+ clone that exceeded 20% of CD8+ cells.

Produced via immunoSEQ multiplex PCR; TCRdb's table is partial and in-frame only. The profile covers 13,000 to 15,000 clones, with 65% to 75% appearing a single time and around 27% taken by the ten largest. The CDR3 extends over 15 amino acids. In germline, CDR1 is LNHDA, CDR2 SQIVND (reference sequence). V lost 7 bases, J lost 7 bases, and 7 bases stayed unmatched. The V call is TRBV19, the J call TRBJ2-1; 13 bases fit TRBD2. This TCR came from an adult with rheumatoid arthritis. The sample comprised CD8+ T cells sorted from blood. The CDR3 spells CASTPTSGGLNEQFF. Here the CDR3 DNA reads TGTGCCAGTACCCCGACTAGCGGGGGGTTAAATGAGCAGTTCTTC.